Listed here are 29 T cell receptor beta chains from one sample, sequenced in a study of beta chain features in type 1 diabetes. All of the isolated RNA was reverse transcribed, so expressed TCRB transcripts were sequenced. This table comes from immunoSEQ multiplex PCR, and its TCRdb copy is limited to in-frame clones, with some not included. The repertoire has 900,000 or so clones, roughly a sixth of them found once; the top ten carry 0.02% to 0.025%. Sequenced: naive CD4+ T cells from blood. These receptors were taken from a woman under 30 in good health.

The chain combines TRBV5-4 with TRBJ1-5; weak D call: TRBD1 (5 bases). Germline V gene data show CDR1 as SGHNT and CDR2 as YYREEE (reference sequence). This CDR3 contains 17 residues. V was shortened by 4 bases and J by 2 bases, with 19 bases between the two germline ends. CDR3 nucleotide sequence: TGTGCCAGCAGCCCTCGGGGTCAGGGTCGGGGCAATCAGCCCCAGCATTTT. It encodes CASSPRGQGRGNQPQHF.

This clone was picked up a small number of times. V is TRBV7-2 and J is TRBJ1-5; D gene ambiguous. The CDR3 extends over 15 amino acids. V was pared by 4 bases and J by 3 bases, with 13 bases between. Germline CDR1 SGHTA, CDR2 FQGNSA. Written as DNA, the CDR3 is TGTGCCAGCAGCTCGCACCTGACACCCAATCAGCCCCAGCATTTT. Residues: CASSSHLTPNQPQHF.

A single count supports this clone. DNA for the CDR3: TGTGCCAGCAGCTCACCGTTGGATACGCAGTATTTT. Its protein is CASSSPLDTQYF. The rearrangement uses TRBV7-6 and TRBJ2-3, with D unclear. Deletions cut 4 bases from V and 6 bases from J, with 8 bases between. The length of the CDR3 is 12 residues. Germline CDR1 reads SGHVS; CDR2 reads FNYEAQ.

About this clone itself: Distinct nucleotide sequences in the sample also encode this CDR3. The chain joins TRBV28 to TRBJ1-1; D is uncertain. The CDR3 spans 12 residues. The ends were cut back, 2 bases at V and 3 bases at J, with 4 bases in the middle. CDR1 and CDR2 from the germline V gene are MDHEN and SYDVKM. CDR3 protein: CASSLMYTEAFF. DNA for the CDR3: TGTGCCAGCAGTTTAATGTACACTGAAGCTTTCTTT. The full variable domain, rest sourced from reference TRBV28 and TRBJ1-1, is DVKVTQSSRYLVKRTGEKVFLECVQDMDHENMFWYRQDPGLGLRLIYFSYDVKMKEKGDIPEGYSVSREKKERFSLILESASTNQTSMYLCASSLMYTEAFFGQGTRLTVV.

The rearrangement joins TRBV7-3 to TRBJ2-2; D may be TRBD1 (5 bases). The CDR3 spans 14 residues. Germline CDR1 and CDR2: SGHTA and FQGTGA. V was trimmed by 4 bases and J by 5 bases, leaving 11 bases between them. The CDR3 region has the DNA TGTGCCAGCAGCTCCGGACACAGGACCGGGGAGCTGTTTTTT. This sequence encodes CASSSGHRTGELFF.

This chain uses TRBV5-1 with TRBJ2-5, with 8 bases matching TRBD1. Germline V gives CDR1 SGHRS, CDR2 YFSETQ. CDR3 length: 15 amino acids. The V gene end was trimmed by 4 bases and the J gene end by 5 bases; junction bases not matched to a gene: 10. CDR3 in amino acids: CASSAATGVMETQYF. As DNA, the CDR3 is TGCGCCAGCAGCGCGGCGACAGGGGTAATGGAGACCCAGTACTTC.

This clone was seen only a few times. The chain uses TRBV5-6 and TRBJ2-2, with a possible D match to TRBD1 (5 bases). The CDR3 is made up of 13 amino acids. Trimming cost V 1 base and J 8 bases, with 9 bases left between them. Per the germline V gene, CDR1 is SGHDT and CDR2 is YYEEEE. CDR3 amino acids: CASSLQGAGELFF. CDR3 bases: TGTGCCAGCAGCTTGCAGGGCGCGGGGGAGCTGTTTTTT.

The chain couples TRBV5-8 to TRBJ2-2; D not certain. The CDR3 covers 14 residues. V lost 2 bases and J 1 base, leaving 6 bases between the germline ends. Germline V gives CDR1 SGHTS, CDR2 YDEGEE. Here the CDR3 reads CASSFHLNTGELFF. CDR3 coding DNA: TGTGCCAGCAGCTTTCATCTGAACACCGGGGAGCTGTTTTTT.

The chain uses TRBV4-3 and TRBJ1-1; 8 bases map to TRBD1. This CDR3 contains 15 residues. Germline CDR1 reads LGHNA; CDR2 reads YSLEER. Losses at the gene ends were 4 bases for V and 11 bases for J; bases not matched to a gene: 15. CDR3 coding DNA: TGCGCCAGCAGCCGAGGACAGGGTGGTCTTCTTCGGGCTTTCTTT. It yields the protein CASSRGQGGLLRAFF.

The sample holds a few counts of this clone. The chain is built from TRBV28 and TRBJ1-2; D gene ambiguous. The CDR3 is 14 residues long. CDR1 MDHEN and CDR2 SYDVKM come from the germline V gene. Trimming shortened V by 1 base and J by 4 bases, and 10 bases separated the two germline ends. CDR3 sequence reads: CASSLSAGGYGYTF. The CDR3 region has the DNA TGTGCCAGCAGTTTATCCGCAGGAGGCTATGGCTACACCTTC.

The rearrangement links TRBV10-3 to TRBJ1-5; the D is unclear. Looked up from germline, CDR1 is ENHRY and CDR2 is SYGVKD. This CDR3 has 13 residues. V gave up 0 bases and J gave up 9 bases, with 9 bases separating them. The CDR3 DNA sequence: TGTGCCATCAGTGAGTCGGAACGATCGCCCCAGCATTTT. Protein sequence: CAISESERSPQHF.

The V call is TRBV7-8, the J call TRBJ1-4; 8 nucleotides align to TRBD1. Losses at the gene ends were 5 bases for V and 3 bases for J; bases not matched to a gene: 11. The CDR3 length is 17 residues. Germline CDR1 and CDR2: SGHVS and FQNEAQ. The CDR3 DNA sequence: TGTGCCAGCAGCCCGGACAGGGTGTCGCTGGCTAATGAAAAACTGTTTTTT. Protein: CASSPDRVSLANEKLFF.

The V call is TRBV11-2, the J call TRBJ2-3; 13 bases are shared with TRBD2. After removal of 5 bases from V and 3 bases from J, the junction contained 5 bases not matched to a gene. The CDR3 covers 16 residues. Germline V gene lookup returns CDR1 SGHAT and CDR2 FQNNGV. CDR3 in DNA: TGTGCCAGCAGCCCATGGACTAGCGGGAGAACAGATACGCAGTATTTT. Translated: CASSPWTSGRTDTQYF.

V gene TRBV7-2 combines with J gene TRBJ2-5; TRBD2 agrees at 8 bases. The CDR3 length is 16 residues. Trimming cost V 6 bases and J 1 base; bases outside gene matches: 10. Germline V gene sequence: CDR1 SGHTA, CDR2 FQGNSA. CDR3 in amino acids: CASSRGSGTIQETQYF. The CDR3 coding sequence is TGTGCCAGCAGTCGGGGTAGCGGGACGATCCAAGAGACCCAGTACTTC.

The rearrangement uses TRBV18 and TRBJ2-3, with a weak D call TRBD2 (6 bases). CDR3 length: 17 amino acids. Germline V gene sequence: CDR1 KGHSH, CDR2 LQKENI. V dropped 3 bases and J dropped 7 bases, with 23 bases sitting between them. CDR3 nucleotide sequence: TGTGCCAGCTCACCCACAGTTTTCGGGGGAGTTTCTAATACGCAGTATTTT. Its protein is CASSPTVFGGVSNTQYF.

The V and J genes are TRBV28 and TRBJ2-1; no reliable D call. The CDR3 runs to 14 residues. Trimming cost V 3 bases and J 0 bases, with 6 bases left between them. Germline CDR1 is MDHEN and CDR2 is SYDVKM. CDR3 amino acids: CASSFEHSYNEQFF. The CDR3 DNA sequence: TGTGCCAGCAGTTTTGAACACTCCTACAATGAGCAGTTCTTC. The full variable domain, rest sourced from reference TRBV28 and TRBJ2-1, is DVKVTQSSRYLVKRTGEKVFLECVQDMDHENMFWYRQDPGLGLRLIYFSYDVKMKEKGDIPEGYSVSREKKERFSLILESASTNQTSMYLCASSFEHSYNEQFFGPGTRLTVL.

This chain connects TRBV5-1 to TRBJ2-7; 10 bases line up with TRBD2. The CDR3 length is 15 residues. Germline V gene lookup returns CDR1 SGHRS and CDR2 YFSETQ. With 0 bases clipped from V and 2 bases from J, the junction kept 2 bases outside the gene matches. Here the CDR3 reads CASSLDTSGTYEQYF. Here the CDR3 DNA reads TGCGCCAGCAGCTTGGATACTAGCGGGACCTACGAGCAGTACTTC.

The chain joins TRBV27 to TRBJ2-1, with D hard to call. The germline V gene has CDR1 MNHEY and CDR2 SMNVEV (reference sequence). Trimming took off 5 bases at V and 8 bases at J, with 31 bases between the two ends. The CDR3 loop spans 19 amino acids. CDR3 DNA sequence: TGTGCCAGCAGTCCGAGGCCAGCAGTTTATCCCCGTCGCGGAGATGAGCAGTTCTTC. Amino acids: CASSPRPAVYPRRGDEQFF.

This chain uses TRBV11-2 with TRBJ2-7, with TRBD2 matching 11 bases. Looked up from germline, CDR1 is SGHAT and CDR2 is FQNNGV. The CDR3 runs to 14 residues. V lost 3 bases and J lost 6; bases outside the gene matches: 4. The CDR3 nucleotides are TGTGCCAGCAGCTTTCCCCTAGCGGGAGGCGAGCAGTACTTC. Translated: CASSFPLAGGEQYF.

The chain employs TRBV28 and TRBJ2-1; TRBD2 matches at 13 bases. Germline V gene sequence: CDR1 MDHEN, CDR2 SYDVKM. V was pared by 5 bases and J by 9 bases, with 7 bases of the junction left unmatched. The CDR3 covers 15 residues. The CDR3 DNA is TGTGCCAGCAGTACACTAGCGGGAGGGCCGGGTGAGCAGTTCTTC. Translated, it gives CASSTLAGGPGEQFF.

This clone has a handful of counts. The chain combines TRBV7-2 with TRBJ2-1, with D tentatively TRBD1 (5 bases). Germline values: CDR1 SGHTA, CDR2 FQGNSA. The CDR3 totals 14 residues. V was clipped by 5 bases and J by 4 bases, with 12 bases between them. CDR3 sequence: CASSTGVGYNEQFF. CDR3 sequence (DNA): TGTGCCAGCAGCACAGGTGTTGGTTACAATGAGCAGTTCTTC.

A few counts support this clone. This same CDR3 is encoded by further DNA sequences in the sample. The V and J genes are TRBV11-2 and TRBJ2-7; D is undetermined. V was cut by 4 bases and J by 4 bases, with 2 bases left in between. CDR1 is SGHAT and CDR2 is FQNNGV in the germline V gene. The CDR3 extends over 10 amino acids. The CDR3 DNA sequence: TGTGCCAGCAGCTCTTACGAGCAGTACTTC. Translation: CASSSYEQYF.

This clone was detected only a few times. This chain connects TRBV11-3 to TRBJ1-1; 7 bases align to TRBD1. CDR1 is SGHNT, CDR2 YENEEA, per germline. Trimming removed 5 bases from V and 6 bases from J; junction bases left unmatched: 6. This CDR3 has 13 residues. Here the CDR3 reads CASSRQGFSEAFF. The CDR3 region has the DNA TGTGCCAGCAGCCGACAGGGTTTCTCTGAAGCTTTCTTT.

V gene TRBV4-3 combines with J gene TRBJ2-1; TRBD1 matches 7 bases. The CDR3 loop spans 16 amino acids. The trim removed 3 bases at V and 3 bases at J, leaving 8 bases unmatched. Germline CDR1 reads LGHNA; CDR2 reads YSLEER. The CDR3 sequence: CASSHVLGGGYNEQFF. The CDR3 DNA reads TGCGCCAGCAGCCATGTATTAGGGGGCGGCTACAATGAGCAGTTCTTC.

This clone has a single count. The chain is built from TRBV5-1 and TRBJ2-5; the D gene is possibly TRBD2 (6 bases). The end of the DNA aligns better with TRBJ2-7, so the J call may be wrong. The CDR3 is made up of 13 amino acids. In germline, CDR1 is SGHRS, CDR2 YFSETQ. CDR3 nucleotide sequence: TGCGCCAGCAGCTCTTTAGCGGACTACGAGCAGTACTTC. It translates to CASSSLADYEQYF.

This chain uses TRBV28 with TRBJ2-1; 9 nucleotides agree with TRBD2. The V gene's germline CDR1 is MDHEN and CDR2 SYDVKM. Losses at the gene ends were 8 bases for V and 12 bases for J; bases not matched to a gene: 20. The length of the CDR3 is 16 residues. The CDR3 spells CASQTLGTSPALGQFF. The CDR3 region has the DNA TGTGCCAGCCAGACGCTAGGGACTAGCCCTGCGCTAGGGCAGTTCTTC.

This clone occurred a few times. This rearrangement joins TRBV29-1 to TRBJ2-5; 12 bases align to TRBD2. The germline V gene encodes CDR1 SQVTM and CDR2 ANQGSEA. Trimming removed 4 bases from V and 4 bases from J; junction bases left unmatched: 7. The CDR3 sequence is 15 residues long. CDR3 in amino acids: CSVGKLAGGGETQYF. The CDR3 DNA reads TGCAGCGTTGGAAAACTAGCGGGAGGAGGAGAGACCCAGTACTTC. The complete variable domain, with remaining parts taken from reference TRBV29-1 and TRBJ2-5, reads SAVISQKPSRDICQRGTSLTIQCQVDSQVTMMFWYRQQPGQSLTLIATANQGSEATYESGFVIDKFPISRPNLTFSTLTVSNMSPEDSSIYLCSVGKLAGGGETQYFGPGTRLLVL.

V is TRBV4-2 and J is TRBJ1-2, with 7 bases that match TRBD1. The CDR3 totals 15 residues. Germline assignment: CDR1 LGHNA and CDR2 YNFKEQ. Losses at the gene ends were 1 base for V and 2 bases for J; bases not matched to a gene: 4. CDR3 sequence reads: CASSQATGWNYGYTF. As DNA, the CDR3 is TGTGCCAGCAGCCAAGCGACAGGGTGGAACTATGGCTACACCTTC.

DNA for the CDR3: TGTGCCAGCAGCCGGAGTCAGTACAACGGGGCCTACGAGCAGTACTTC. This sequence encodes CASSRSQYNGAYEQYF. V is TRBV7-2 and J is TRBJ2-7, with D perhaps matching TRBD2 (5 bases). Trimming removed 5 bases at V and 2 bases at J, with 19 bases between. CDR3 length: 16 amino acids. Germline V lookup: CDR1 SGHTA, CDR2 FQGNSA. The entire variable domain, with the rest obtained from reference TRBV7-2 and TRBJ2-7, is as follows: GAGVSQSPSNKVTEKGKDVELRCDPISGHTALYWYRQSLGQGLEFLIYFQGNSAPDKSGLPSDRFSAERTGGSVSTLTIQRTQQEDSAVYLCASSRSQYNGAYEQYFGPGTRLTVT.